This T cell receptor beta chain was identified in a study of blood T cell repertoires in COVID-19. V was pared by 3 bases and J by 6 bases, with 14 bases between. The CDR3 is 15 residues long. Germline V gene data show CDR1 as MDHEN and CDR2 as SYDVKM. Profiled with immunoSEQ multiplex PCR; TCRdb holds only in-frame clones, not every one. This sample has around 320,000 clones; roughly 90% occur once, and the top ten carry 3.5% to 4.5%. Sequencing input: PBMCs or T cells enriched from blood (not recorded which). This sequence joins TRBV28 and TRBJ1-4; the D gene is possibly TRBD1 (5 bases). This receptor was taken from a woman between 18 and 30 years old with acute COVID-19. CDR3 in DNA: TGTGCCAGCAGTTTGGGTGCAGGGCTCGATGAAAAACTGTTTTTT. Amino acids: CASSLGAGLDEKLFF.